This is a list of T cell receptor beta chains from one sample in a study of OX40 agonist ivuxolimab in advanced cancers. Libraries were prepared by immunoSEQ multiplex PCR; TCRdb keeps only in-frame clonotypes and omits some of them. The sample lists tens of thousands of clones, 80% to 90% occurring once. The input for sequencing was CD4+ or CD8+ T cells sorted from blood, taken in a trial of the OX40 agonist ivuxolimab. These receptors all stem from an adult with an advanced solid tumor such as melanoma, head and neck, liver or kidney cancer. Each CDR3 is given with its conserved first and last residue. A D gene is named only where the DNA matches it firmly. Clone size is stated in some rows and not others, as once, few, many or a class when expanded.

CDR3 protein: CASGPTVQSSYEQYF; CDR3 DNA: TGCGCCAGCGGGCCAACCGTACAGAGCTCCTACGAGCAGTACTTC; V gene: TRBV23-1; J gene: TRBJ2-7; clone size: once; D gene: NA
CDR3 protein: CASHTYRDATEAFF; CDR3 DNA: TGTGCCAGCCACACTTACCGAGATGCTACTGAAGCTTTCTTT; V gene: TRBV7-9; J gene: TRBJ1-1; clone size: NA; D gene: NA
CDR3 protein: CASSRGGSSYNEQFF; CDR3 DNA: TGCGCCAGCAGCCGCGGGGGAAGCTCCTACAATGAGCAGTTCTTC; V gene: TRBV4-3; J gene: TRBJ2-1; clone size: NA; D gene: TRBD2
CDR3 protein: CASSLRTSGTFEQFF; CDR3 DNA: TGTGCCAGCAGCTTAAGGACTAGCGGTACCTTCGAGCAGTTCTTC; V gene: TRBV7-8; J gene: TRBJ2-1; clone size: NA; D gene: TRBD2
CDR3 protein: CASSLSKGWQPQHF; CDR3 DNA: TGTGCCAGCAGTTTATCTAAGGGGTGGCAGCCCCAGCATTTT; V gene: TRBV28; J gene: TRBJ1-5; clone size: NA; D gene: NA
CDR3 protein: CASSLGTNLPYNEQFF; CDR3 DNA: TGTGCCAGCAGCTTGGGTACTAACCTGCCATACAATGAGCAGTTCTTC; V gene: TRBV11-2; J gene: TRBJ2-1; clone size: NA; D gene: NA
CDR3 protein: CASRRGEATYEQYF; CDR3 DNA: TGTGCCAGCAGGAGAGGGGAGGCAACCTACGAGCAGTACTTC; V gene: TRBV27; J gene: TRBJ2-7; clone size: NA; D gene: NA
CDR3 protein: CASSSPGLRYNEQFF; CDR3 DNA: TGTGCCAGCAGTTCACCGGGACTAAGATACAATGAGCAGTTCTTC; V gene: TRBV28; J gene: TRBJ2-1; clone size: few; D gene: TRBD2
CDR3 protein: CASNVGTVNTEAFF; CDR3 DNA: TGTGCCAGCAACGTAGGGACCGTGAACACTGAAGCTTTCTTT; V gene: TRBV19; J gene: TRBJ1-1; clone size: NA; D gene: NA
CDR3 protein: CSVTWRERGETQYF; CDR3 DNA: TGCAGCGTTACATGGCGGGAGCGGGGAGAGACCCAGTACTTC; V gene: TRBV29-1; J gene: TRBJ2-5; clone size: NA; D gene: TRBD2
CDR3 protein: CASSGPPDTQYF; CDR3 DNA: TGTGCCAGCAGCGGTCCCCCAGATACGCAGTATTTT; V gene: TRBV7-2; J gene: TRBJ2-3; clone size: NA; D gene: NA
CDR3 protein: CASSQGQTSSGNTIYF; CDR3 DNA: TGTGCCAGCAGCCAAGGACAGACGAGCTCTGGAAACACCATATATTTT; V gene: TRBV4-2; J gene: TRBJ1-3; clone size: once; D gene: NA
CDR3 protein: CASSLLAGGGTGELFF; CDR3 DNA: TGCGCCAGCAGCTTACTAGCGGGAGGGGGCACCGGGGAGCTGTTTTTT; V gene: TRBV5-1; J gene: TRBJ2-2; clone size: NA; D gene: TRBD2
CDR3 protein: CASSPQDAPLSYNEQFF; CDR3 DNA: TGTGCCAGCTCACCCCAGGACGCACCGCTTTCATACAATGAGCAGTTCTTC; V gene: TRBV18; J gene: TRBJ2-1; clone size: NA; D gene: NA
CDR3 protein: CASNSEYRSPLHF; CDR3 DNA: TGTGCCAGCAACAGCGAATACCGGTCACCCCTCCACTTT; V gene: TRBV7-8; J gene: TRBJ1-6; clone size: few; D gene: NA
CDR3 protein: CAISDRQENEAFF; CDR3 DNA: TGTGCCATCAGTGATAGGCAGGAGAATGAAGCTTTCTTT; V gene: TRBV10-3; J gene: TRBJ1-1; clone size: few; D gene: NA
CDR3 protein: CASSVTGGSYNEQFF; CDR3 DNA: TGTGCCAGCAGCGTAACGGGAGGATCCTACAATGAGCAGTTCTTC; V gene: TRBV7-3; J gene: TRBJ2-1; clone size: NA; D gene: TRBD2
CDR3 protein: CAISPFIEGSPLHF; CDR3 DNA: TGTGCCATCAGTCCCTTTATTGAAGGGTCACCCCTCCACTTT; V gene: TRBV10-3; J gene: TRBJ1-6; clone size: NA; D gene: NA
CDR3 protein: CASSPAGGAYEQYF; CDR3 DNA: TGTGCCAGCTCACCTGCCGGGGGCGCCTACGAGCAGTACTTC; V gene: TRBV18; J gene: TRBJ2-7; clone size: NA; D gene: NA
CDR3 protein: CASSRDSSSYNEQFF; CDR3 DNA: TGTGCCAGCAGCCGCGACAGTAGCTCCTACAATGAGCAGTTCTTC; V gene: TRBV5-5; J gene: TRBJ2-1; clone size: NA; D gene: NA
CDR3 protein: CASSSWTGLETQYF; CDR3 DNA: TGTGCCAGCAGCTCTTGGACAGGCTTGGAGACCCAGTACTTC; V gene: TRBV11-3; J gene: TRBJ2-5; clone size: NA; D gene: TRBD1
CDR3 protein: CASSLGVQETQYF; CDR3 DNA: TGTGCCAGCAGCTTAGGGGTACAAGAGACCCAGTACTTC; V gene: TRBV7-2; J gene: TRBJ2-5; clone size: NA; D gene: NA
CDR3 protein: CASSLNRGYTF; CDR3 DNA: TGCGCCAGCAGCTTGAATAGGGGCTACACCTTC; V gene: TRBV5-1; J gene: TRBJ1-2; clone size: NA; D gene: NA
CDR3 protein: CASRRDGRAGYNEQFF; CDR3 DNA: TGTGCCAGCCGCAGAGACGGGAGGGCCGGCTACAATGAGCAGTTCTTC; V gene: TRBV27; J gene: TRBJ2-1; clone size: few; D gene: TRBD2
CDR3 protein: CASSVESEQFF; CDR3 DNA: TGTGCCAGCAGCGTAGAGAGTGAGCAGTTCTTC; V gene: TRBV9; J gene: TRBJ2-1; clone size: once; D gene: NA
CDR3 protein: CASSQDYGTRQETQYF; CDR3 DNA: TGCGCCAGCAGCCAAGATTACGGGACTAGGCAAGAGACCCAGTACTTC; V gene: TRBV4-1; J gene: TRBJ2-5; clone size: NA; D gene: TRBD2
CDR3 protein: CASTDGQGAGEQYF; CDR3 DNA: TGTGCCAGTACCGACGGACAGGGAGCAGGCGAGCAGTACTTC; V gene: TRBV19; J gene: TRBJ2-7; clone size: NA; D gene: TRBD1
CDR3 protein: CASKGETQYF; CDR3 DNA: TGCGCCAGCAAGGGAGAGACCCAGTACTTC; V gene: TRBV5-1; J gene: TRBJ2-5; clone size: NA; D gene: NA
CDR3 protein: CASSQGVLRRHLNTEAFF; CDR3 DNA: TGCGCCAGCAGCCAAGGGGTACTAAGGAGACACCTAAACACTGAAGCTTTCTTT; V gene: TRBV4-1; J gene: TRBJ1-1; clone size: NA; D gene: NA
CDR3 protein: CASEGTYEQYF; CDR3 DNA: TGTGCCAGCGAAGGGACCTACGAGCAGTACTTC; V gene: TRBV7-9; J gene: TRBJ2-7; clone size: NA; D gene: NA
CDR3 protein: CASSESFTGELFF; CDR3 DNA: TGTGCCAGCAGTGAAAGCTTCACCGGGGAGCTGTTTTTT; V gene: TRBV6-4; J gene: TRBJ2-2; clone size: NA; D gene: NA
CDR3 protein: CASSQDTSGYYEQYF; CDR3 DNA: TGCGCCAGCAGCCAAGACACTAGCGGGTACTACGAGCAGTACTTC; V gene: TRBV4-1; J gene: TRBJ2-7; clone size: NA; D gene: TRBD2
CDR3 protein: CASSLVVYEQYF; CDR3 DNA: TGTGCCAGCAGCTTAGTCGTGTACGAGCAGTACTTC; V gene: TRBV11-3; J gene: TRBJ2-7; clone size: NA; D gene: NA
CDR3 protein: CSTWIRGEQYF; CDR3 DNA: TGCAGCACCTGGATACGGGGCGAGCAGTACTTC; V gene: TRBV29-1; J gene: TRBJ2-7; clone size: NA; D gene: NA
CDR3 protein: CASSDRQGASGELFF; CDR3 DNA: TGTGCCAGCAGTGATCGACAGGGGGCTTCCGGGGAGCTGTTTTTT; V gene: TRBV6-1; J gene: TRBJ2-2; clone size: NA; D gene: TRBD1
CDR3 protein: CVFADRCGNF; CDR3 DNA: TGTGTCTTCGCAGACCGTTGCGGGAACTTC; V gene: TRBV19; J gene: TRBJ2-7; clone size: NA; D gene: NA
CDR3 protein: CASSLLNGLINNEQFF; CDR3 DNA: TGTGCCAGCAGCTTGTTGAACGGACTAATAAACAATGAGCAGTTCTTC; V gene: TRBV5-4; J gene: TRBJ2-1; clone size: NA; D gene: NA
CDR3 protein: CATSRGGDRGHEQFF; CDR3 DNA: TGTGCCACCAGCAGAGGCGGGGACAGGGGCCATGAGCAGTTCTTC; V gene: TRBV15; J gene: TRBJ2-1; clone size: NA; D gene: TRBD1
CDR3 protein: CATVRDSSGHYNEQFF; CDR3 DNA: TGTGCCACCGTAAGAGATAGTAGCGGACACTACAATGAGCAGTTCTTC; V gene: TRBV19; J gene: TRBJ2-1; clone size: once; D gene: NA
CDR3 protein: CASVGGPPNYGYTF; CDR3 DNA: TGCGCCAGCGTCGGGGGGCCCCCAAACTATGGCTACACCTTC; V gene: TRBV4-1; J gene: TRBJ1-2; clone size: NA; D gene: NA
CDR3 protein: CASSIGLGKQYF; CDR3 DNA: TGTGCCAGTAGTATCGGTTTGGGGAAGCAGTACTTC; V gene: TRBV19; J gene: TRBJ2-7; clone size: NA; D gene: NA
CDR3 protein: CASRYTDTQYF; CDR3 DNA: TGTGCCAGCAGGTACACAGATACGCAGTATTTT; V gene: TRBV25-1; J gene: TRBJ2-3; clone size: NA; D gene: NA
CDR3 protein: CASRQQSGGTKQYF; CDR3 DNA: TGTGCCAGCAGACAACAATCGGGCGGAACGAAGCAGTACTTC; V gene: TRBV6-5; J gene: TRBJ2-7; clone size: NA; D gene: NA
CDR3 protein: CASSPPRLAEEFF; CDR3 DNA: TGTGCCAGCAGCCCCCCCCGACTAGCGGAAGAGTTCTTC; V gene: TRBV7-2; J gene: TRBJ2-1; clone size: NA; D gene: TRBD2
CDR3 protein: CASSLDYSKVVGHNEQFF; CDR3 DNA: TGTGCCAGCAGCTTAGATTATAGCAAGGTTGTCGGCCACAATGAGCAGTTCTTC; V gene: TRBV11-2; J gene: TRBJ2-1; clone size: NA; D gene: NA
CDR3 protein: CASSTQPGLNNQPQHF; CDR3 DNA: TGTGCCAGCAGCACCCAGCCCGGCTTGAACAATCAGCCCCAGCATTTT; V gene: TRBV9; J gene: TRBJ1-5; clone size: few; D gene: NA
CDR3 protein: CASSLGSPLALQFF; CDR3 DNA: TGTGCCAGCAGCTTAGGGTCCCCACTAGCGCTGCAGTTCTTC; V gene: TRBV7-9; J gene: TRBJ2-1; clone size: few; D gene: TRBD2
CDR3 protein: CASSQGGYYQQFF; CDR3 DNA: TGTGCCAGCAGCCAAGGAGGTTACTATCAGCAGTTCTTC; V gene: TRBV14; J gene: TRBJ2-1; clone size: NA; D gene: NA
CDR3 protein: CARTGFFQPQHF; CDR3 DNA: TGTGCTCGAACAGGGTTCTTTCAGCCCCAGCATTTT; V gene: TRBV19; J gene: TRBJ1-5; clone size: NA; D gene: NA